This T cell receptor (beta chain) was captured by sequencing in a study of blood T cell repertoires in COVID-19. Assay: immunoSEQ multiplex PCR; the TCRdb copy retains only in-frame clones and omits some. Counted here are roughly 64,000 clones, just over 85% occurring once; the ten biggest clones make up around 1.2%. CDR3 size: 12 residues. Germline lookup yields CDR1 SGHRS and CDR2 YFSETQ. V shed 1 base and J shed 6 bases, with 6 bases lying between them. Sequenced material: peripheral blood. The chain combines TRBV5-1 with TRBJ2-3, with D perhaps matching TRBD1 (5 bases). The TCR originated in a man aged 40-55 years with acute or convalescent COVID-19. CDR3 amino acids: CASSLKGDTQYF. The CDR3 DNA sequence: TGCGCCAGCAGCTTGAAGGGGGATACGCAGTATTTT.